This TCR beta chain was obtained from a study of CD8 T cells in ankylosing spondylitis. This clonotype came up many times. Its antigen is as yet unknown. Germline V CDR1 and CDR2: SGHTA, FQGNSA. V lost 3 bases to trimming and J lost 1 base, with 14 bases between them. The CDR3 consists of 16 residues. TCRdb processed the 5' RACE reads anew with MiXCR; each CDR3 protein has one entry. The sample gives under 300,000 distinct CDR3 sequences, roughly a tenth of which show up once; around 3% is in the top ten. General study results and limits: Within peripheral blood, clones linked to disease were CD8+ and relatively rare.

Specimen: blood, either unsorted or a sorted T cell fraction (not recorded which). The chain joins TRBV7-2 to TRBJ2-3; D may be TRBD1 or TRBD2 (6 bases each). The clonotype originates from a male donor with ankylosing spondylitis or in good health (not recorded which). The CDR3 loop is CASSFGGGGRTDTQYF. The CDR3 bases are TGTGCCAGCAGCTTCGGAGGGGGAGGCCGCACAGATACGCAGTATTTT.